This TCR beta chain appears in the sequencing data of a study of patients and donors after allogeneic stem cell transplantation. TCRdb reprocessed the RT-PCR reads with MiXCR, giving one entry per CDR3 protein. The sample records 150,000 to 200,000 distinct CDR3 sequences, about a quarter being singletons. Trimming left V 4 bases short and J 1 base short, with 17 bases between. This CDR3 is built from 16 residues. CDR1 SGHRS and CDR2 YFSETQ come from the germline V gene. This clonotype has a count of ten or more. This sequence joins TRBV5-1 and TRBJ1-1; possibly TRBD1 for D (6 bases). The sequence was obtained from a human donor who was either an allogeneic HSCT recipient or a stem cell or donor lymphocyte infusion donor (not recorded which). It is not recorded whose cells these are; they may come from a transplant donor. The material sequenced was blood, either unsorted or a sorted T cell fraction (not recorded which). CDR3 sequence (DNA): TGCGCCAGCAGCGCCCGGACAGTTGGAAGGAACACTGAAGCTTTCTTT. Its protein is CASSARTVGRNTEAFF.